This T cell receptor beta chain is from a study of blood T cell repertoires in COVID-19. The authors' processing: Estimated nucleated cell counts came from reference gene primer amplification. Method: immunoSEQ multiplex PCR; TCRdb's copy keeps in-frame clones and lacks some. That table gives V, J and clone size, and the DNA gave D and trimming. The sample gives roughly 190,000 clones, 87% of which show up once; around 2% is in the top ten. The material sequenced was PBMCs or T cells enriched from blood (not recorded which). The TCR comes from a woman in her twenties or thirties who had recovered from COVID-19.

In nucleotides, the CDR3 is TGTGCCAGCAGCTTAGAAGGAGGGACGGGTACTGAAGCTTTCTTT. This gives the protein CASSLEGGTGTEAFF. The J gene is TRBJ1-1, the V gene TRBV7-2, with TRBD1 as a possible D gene (5 bases). Deletions cut 1 base from V and 5 bases from J, with 14 bases between. CDR3 length equals 15 residues. In germline, CDR1 is SGHTA, CDR2 FQGNSA.